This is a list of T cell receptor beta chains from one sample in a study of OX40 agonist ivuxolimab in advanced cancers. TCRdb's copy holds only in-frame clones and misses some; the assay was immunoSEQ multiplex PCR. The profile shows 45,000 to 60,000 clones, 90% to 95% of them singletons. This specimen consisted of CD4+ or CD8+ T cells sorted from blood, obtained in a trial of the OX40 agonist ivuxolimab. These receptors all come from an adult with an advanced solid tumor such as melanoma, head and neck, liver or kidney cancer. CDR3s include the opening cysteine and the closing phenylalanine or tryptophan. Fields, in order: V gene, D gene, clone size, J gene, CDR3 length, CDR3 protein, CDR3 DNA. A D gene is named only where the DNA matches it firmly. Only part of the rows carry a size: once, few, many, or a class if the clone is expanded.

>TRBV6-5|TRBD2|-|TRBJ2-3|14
CASTRGGYTDTQYF
TGTGCCAGCACACGGGGGGGGTACACAGATACGCAGTATTTT
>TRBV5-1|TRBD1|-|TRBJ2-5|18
CASSLGLTGTGDQETQYF
TGCGCCAGCAGCTTGGGATTAACCGGGACAGGGGACCAAGAGACCCAGTACTTC
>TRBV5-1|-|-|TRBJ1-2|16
CASSLDARGGNYGYTF
TGCGCCAGCAGCTTGGATGCTAGGGGGGGCAACTATGGCTACACCTTC
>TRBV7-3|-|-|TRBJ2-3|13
CASSLSGTDTQYF
TGTGCCAGCAGCTTAAGCGGCACAGATACGCAGTATTTT
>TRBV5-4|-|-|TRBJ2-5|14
CASSLGDRQETQYF
TGTGCCAGCAGCTTGGGGGACCGGCAAGAGACCCAGTACTTC
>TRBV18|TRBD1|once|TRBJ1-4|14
CASSPTGVGEKLFF
TGTGCCAGCTCACCTACAGGGGTGGGTGAAAAACTGTTTTTT
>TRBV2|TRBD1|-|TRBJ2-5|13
CASSPGQQETQYF
TGTGCCAGCAGCCCGGGACAGCAAGAGACCCAGTACTTC
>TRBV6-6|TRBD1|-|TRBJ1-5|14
CASSGQGSNQPQHF
TGTGCCAGCAGCGGACAGGGTAGCAATCAGCCCCAGCATTTT
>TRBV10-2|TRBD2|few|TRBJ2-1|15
CASSEFVSGIDEQFF
TGCGCCAGCAGTGAATTTGTTAGCGGGATCGATGAGCAGTTCTTC
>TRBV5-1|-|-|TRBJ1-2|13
CASSPSQNYGYTF
TGCGCCAGCAGCCCCTCCCAGAACTATGGCTACACCTTC
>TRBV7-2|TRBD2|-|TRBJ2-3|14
CASSGLAGGATQYF
TGTGCCAGCAGCGGGTTAGCGGGAGGGGCCACGCAGTATTTT